This T cell receptor beta chain emerged from a study of Ad26.COV2.S vaccination and SARS-CoV-2 variants. Study context: Ad26.COV2.S arm of COV1001 included the donor.

Treatment meaning: some 20 received Ad26.COV2.S at low or high dose, single or two shots; 5 received placebo; per-sample allocation not given. Sampling occurred on day 63 after the first vaccine or placebo injection. The assay was immunoSEQ multiplex PCR, and TCRdb's table has in-frame clones only and misses some. Of fewer than 300,000 clones in the sample, roughly 86% were seen once. Germline values: CDR1 LNHDA, CDR2 SQIVND (reference sequence). The CDR3 is 15 residues long. V was clipped by 10 bases and J by 0 bases, with 18 bases between them. The chain uses TRBV19 and TRBJ1-1, with D possibly matching TRBD1 (5 bases). This sequence was found in a person aged 18-65 years who received the Ad26.COV2.S COVID-19 vaccine or a placebo. The starting material was peripheral blood, obtained in a trial of Ad26.COV2.S vaccine versus placebo. The CDR3 loop reads CANTGSLRLNTEAFF. The CDR3 region has the DNA TGTGCCAATACAGGCTCCCTACGGTTGAACACTGAAGCTTTCTTT.